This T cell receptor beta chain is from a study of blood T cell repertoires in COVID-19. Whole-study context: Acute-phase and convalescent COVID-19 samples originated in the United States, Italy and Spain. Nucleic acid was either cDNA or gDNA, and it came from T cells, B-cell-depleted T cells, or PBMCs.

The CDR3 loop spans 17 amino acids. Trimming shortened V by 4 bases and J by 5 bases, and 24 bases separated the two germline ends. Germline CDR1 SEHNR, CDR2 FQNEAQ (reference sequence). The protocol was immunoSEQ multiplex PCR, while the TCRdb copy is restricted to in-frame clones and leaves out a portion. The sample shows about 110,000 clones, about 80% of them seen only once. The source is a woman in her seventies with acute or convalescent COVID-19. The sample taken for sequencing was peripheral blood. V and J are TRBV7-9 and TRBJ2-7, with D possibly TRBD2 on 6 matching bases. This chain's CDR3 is CASSSGRSSGADHEQYF. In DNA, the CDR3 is TGTGCCAGCAGCTCTGGGAGGTCGAGTGGGGCAGACCACGAGCAGTACTTC.